This T cell receptor beta chain came from a study of T-cell reconstitution after alpha-beta-depleted transplantation in children. In its sample, this clonotype was seen a few times. This CDR3 has 13 amino acids. V was pared by 6 bases and J by 7 bases, with 15 bases between. Unique molecular identifiers were incorporated when the TCRbeta library was constructed. One entry per CDR3 protein results from TCRdb running MiXCR on the PCR reads. The sample yields about half a million distinct CDR3 sequences, around 12% seen once. The chain recombines TRBV12-3 or TRBV12-4 with TRBJ2-5; D is unresolved. The material was PBMCs from the stem cell graft donor, obtained from the stem cell graft. This clonotype was sampled from a human donor who donated a stem cell graft to a child with combined immunodeficiency. CDR3 DNA sequence: TGTGCCAGCAGCCCCGGGCCCCCGGGGACCCAGTACTTC. It translates to CASSPGPPGTQYF.